This record looks at one T cell receptor (beta chain) sequence and its context. This clonotype was detected only a few times. Its target antigen remains unknown. Within one base of it there is no much larger clone, and no base qualities were kept. This sample is part of a study of T cell repertoires in cytomegalovirus infection (dated by TCRdb to between 2019 and 2020). A note on the overall study: Peptide stimulations targeted recently identified HLA-C-restricted CMV epitopes, whose presentation resists viral immunomodulation, together with well-studied HLA-B-restricted epitopes. Because public TCR beta signatures pointed to carriage of CMV infection together with the matching HLA type, the HLA type of each donor mattered for the analysis.

Interpreted using the paper, the treatment or condition label stands for: in vitro stimulation with specific CMV peptide epitopes to enrich CMV-specific T cells. TCRdb shows the sequencer as Illumina HiSeq 1500. Starting from the raw public reads, TCRdb applied fastp trimming at Q25, assembled clones with MiXCR and retained in-frame beta chains. Identical CDR3 protein sequences are pooled into one entry, listed with their most common genes and DNA. The table for this sample lists some 590,000 distinct CDR3 sequences; approximately 40% of them were counted only once. The ten biggest clones cover around 46% of the sample. For CDR1 and CDR2, the germline V gene lists SGHDT and YYEEEE. Trimming removed 3 bases from V and 0 bases from J, leaving 13 bases between the germline ends. The CDR3 measures 16 amino acids from cysteine to phenylalanine. Only CDR3 DNA remains: 48 bases, in frame from the first base.

Summary of the overall study and its limitations: The ex vivo response was dominated by HLA-C-restricted CMV-specific TCR beta clonotypes, and the single most frequent clonotype in two of eight donors was supplied by these HLA-C-restricted clonotypes. In both this cohort and an independent roughly 400-donor cohort, the cumulative frequency of public TCR beta family members distinguished carriers of CMV infection plus the relevant HLA type.

The sequence links TRBV5-6 to TRBJ1-5, with no D gene named confidently. The starting material was cultured PBMCs, obtained from culture after CMV antigen stimulation. This sequence was found in a human donor in good health (CMV status not recorded). Some clones in this sample may be carry-over from other donors' samples. CDR3 sequence: CASSSGRGYSNQPQHF. The nucleotide sequence reads TGTGCCAGCAGCTCGGGCCGGGGTTATAGCAATCAGCCCCAGCATTTT. The entire variable domain, with the stretches around the CDR3 drawn from the reference TRBV5-6 and TRBJ1-5 proteins, is DAGVTQSPTHLIKTRGQQVTLRCSPKSGHDTVSWYQQALGQGPQFIFQYYEEEERQRGNFPDRFSGHQFPNYSSELNVNALLLGDSALYLCASSSGRGYSNQPQHFGDGTRLSIL.